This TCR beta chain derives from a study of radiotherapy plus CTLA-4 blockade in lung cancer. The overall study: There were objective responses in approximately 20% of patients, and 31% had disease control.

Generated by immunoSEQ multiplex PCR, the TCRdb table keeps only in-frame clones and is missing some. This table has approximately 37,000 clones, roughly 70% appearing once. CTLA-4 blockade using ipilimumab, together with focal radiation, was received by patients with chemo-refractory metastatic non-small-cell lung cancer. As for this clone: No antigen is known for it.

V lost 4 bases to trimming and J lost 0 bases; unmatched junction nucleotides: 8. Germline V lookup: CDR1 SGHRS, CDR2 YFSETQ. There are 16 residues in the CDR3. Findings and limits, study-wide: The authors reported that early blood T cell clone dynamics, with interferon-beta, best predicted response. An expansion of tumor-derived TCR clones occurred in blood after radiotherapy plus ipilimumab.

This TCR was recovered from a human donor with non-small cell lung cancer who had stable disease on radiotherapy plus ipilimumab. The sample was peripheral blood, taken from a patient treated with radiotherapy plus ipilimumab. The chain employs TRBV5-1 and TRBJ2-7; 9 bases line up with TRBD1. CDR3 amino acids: CASSLAAGQGSYEQYF. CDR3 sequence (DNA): TGCGCCAGCAGCCTAGCGGCGGGACAGGGCTCCTACGAGCAGTACTTC.